This TCR beta chain was sequenced for a study of neurological immune-mediated disorders. Findings of the study overall: Whereas HTLV-1-associated myelopathy showed the most TCR clonal expansion, multiple sclerosis showed the least, with levels below those of healthy controls. Among expanded clones, no CDR3 amino acid sequences were shared across subjects, a pattern suggesting private repertoires in all groups.

Preparation of the unsorted libraries drew on 2 million PBMCs stored at -80 C. J lost 1 base, V lost 0 bases, and 8 bases had no gene match. Germline V CDR1 and CDR2: SGHTA, FQGNSA. The CDR3 runs 18 residues. Of note for this clonotype: Antigen unknown.

TCRdb reanalysed the 5' RACE reads using MiXCR and keeps one entry per CDR3 protein. The sample has about 55,000 distinct CDR3 sequences, less than 5% seen once; the top ten hold 2.9%. The TCR sequence derives from a man aged 45 to 65 with multiple sclerosis. What was sequenced was PBMCs. The rearrangement uses TRBV7-2 and TRBJ2-7; TRBD2 matches 11 bases. The CDR3 sequence is CASSLAGTSGLGSYEQYF. The DNA of the CDR3 is TGTGCCAGCAGCTTAGCGGGGACTAGCGGTTTGGGTTCCTACGAGCAGTACTTC.